Here is one T cell receptor (beta chain) with its context. Time point: pretreatment peripheral blood. The study collected 1 to 8 samples per patient, pretreatment and on-treatment. Spike-ins of synthetic TCR analog templates went into each PCR. The repertoire was sequenced with immunoSEQ multiplex PCR; TCRdb's copy has only in-frame clones and lacks some. The sample yields approximately 100,000 clones, around 90% seen once. The sample is drawn from a study of PD-L1 blockade in urothelial cancer. Study overall: Blood gave a median approximately 140,000 T cells.

Germline V lookup: CDR1 SGHRS, CDR2 YFSETQ. The CDR3 runs to 15 residues. V lost 5 bases and J lost 4; bases outside the gene matches: 10. This TCR was recovered from an elderly woman with urothelial cancer. The sequences come from PBMCs, collected around atezolizumab (anti-PD-L1) treatment. The chain joins TRBV5-1 to TRBJ1-1, with 8 nucleotides matching TRBD1. The CDR3 DNA reads TGCGCCAGCAGTCGGCCCCAGGGGGCGAGCACTGAAGCTTTCTTT. This sequence encodes CASSRPQGASTEAFF.